This T cell receptor (beta chain) was found in a study of blood T cells in healthy people across ages. General study findings and limits: Long-lived donors exceeded aged donors in naive CD4+ cells and diversity.

V dropped 8 bases and J dropped 8 bases, with 8 bases sitting between them. Germline V gene sequence: CDR1 SEHNR, CDR2 FQNEAQ (reference sequence). This CDR3 region has 10 residues. The second PCR ran about 7 to 12 cycles with a sample-barcoded 5' primer and J-beta primers. Using its own MiXCR run on the 5' RACE reads, TCRdb lists one record per CDR3 protein. The table records 650,000 to 1,000,000 distinct CDR3 sequences, around 36% of them present only once. Researchers collected about 10 milliliters of peripheral blood from every single donor. Isolation yielded PBMCs, at least 7 million per sample, in every case. RNA extraction gave at least 5 micrograms of total RNA per sample. This clonotype has at least ten counts. The target antigen is unknown.

Sequenced material: blood. The rearrangement links TRBV7-9 to TRBJ2-3, with a tentative D call TRBD2 (6 bases). The TCR was taken from a man between 18 and 35 years old in good health. CDR3 protein: CASDSGTQYF. CDR3 DNA sequence: TGTGCCAGCGATAGCGGTACGCAGTATTTT. Complete variable domain (other parts from reference TRBV7-9 and TRBJ2-3): DTGVSQNPRHKITKRGQNVTFRCDPISEHNRLYWYRQTLGQGPEFLTYFQNEAQLEKSRLLSDRFSAERPKGSFSTLEIQRTEQGDSAMYLCASDSGTQYFGPGTRLTVL.